The source of this TCR beta chain is a study of blood T cell repertoires in COVID-19. Background on the study: Whether acute or convalescent, the COVID-19 samples came from the United States, Italy and Spain. Nucleic acid was either cDNA or gDNA, and it came from T cells, B-cell-depleted T cells, or PBMCs.

Authors' processing steps: Amplification of reference gene primers provided the estimated nucleated cell counts. Assay used: immunoSEQ multiplex PCR; TCRdb lists only in-frame clones, some missing. D and trimming were read from the DNA, whereas the V and J calls and clone size are those reported in that table. The data show roughly 250,000 clones, 82% seen once. The V gene's germline CDR1 is SGHRS and CDR2 YFSETQ. This CDR3 is 14 amino acids long. J was trimmed by 7 bases and V by 2 bases; bases with no gene match: 5. This clone has a handful of counts. Other nucleotide sequences in the sample specify the same CDR3.

Material: peripheral blood. The chain joins TRBV5-1 to TRBJ1-4, with 7 bases identical to TRBD1. The TCR was taken from an elderly woman with active or convalescent COVID-19. The CDR3 region has the DNA TGCGCCAGCAGCTTACAGGGGTTGGGTGAAAAACTGTTTTTT. Translation: CASSLQGLGEKLFF.